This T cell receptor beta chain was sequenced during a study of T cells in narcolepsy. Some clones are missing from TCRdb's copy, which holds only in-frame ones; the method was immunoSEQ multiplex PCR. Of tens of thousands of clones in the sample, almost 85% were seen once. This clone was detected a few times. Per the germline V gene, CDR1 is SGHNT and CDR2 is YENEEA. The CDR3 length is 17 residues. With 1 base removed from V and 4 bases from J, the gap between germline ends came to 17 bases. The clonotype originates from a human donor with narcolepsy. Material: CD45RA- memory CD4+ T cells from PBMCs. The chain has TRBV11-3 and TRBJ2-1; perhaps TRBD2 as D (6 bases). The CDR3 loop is CASSLGTSWGSYNEQFF. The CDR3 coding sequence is TGTGCCAGCAGCTTAGGAACTAGCTGGGGTTCGTACAATGAGCAGTTCTTC.